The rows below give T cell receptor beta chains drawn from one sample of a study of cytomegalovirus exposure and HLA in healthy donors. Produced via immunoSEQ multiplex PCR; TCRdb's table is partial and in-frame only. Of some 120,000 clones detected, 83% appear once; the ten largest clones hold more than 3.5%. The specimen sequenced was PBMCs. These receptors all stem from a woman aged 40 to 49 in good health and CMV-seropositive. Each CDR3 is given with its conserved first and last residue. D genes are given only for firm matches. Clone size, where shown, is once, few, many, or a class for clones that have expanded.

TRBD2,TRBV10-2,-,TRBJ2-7,TGCGCCAGCAGTGTTGGAGCGGGATCCTACGAGCAGTACTTC,CASSVGAGSYEQYF
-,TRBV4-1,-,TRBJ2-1,TGCGCCAGCAGCCAACCTCCAAAGCCGGGAATAAGCTCCTACAATGAGCAGTTCTTC,CASSQPPKPGISSYNEQFF
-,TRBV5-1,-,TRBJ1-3,TGCGCCAGCAGCGGACAGTCAAACTCTGGAAACACCATATATTTT,CASSGQSNSGNTIYF
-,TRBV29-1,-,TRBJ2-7,TGCAGCGTAGGTCGAGTCGGCGGCCCCTACGAGCAGTACTTC,CSVGRVGGPYEQYF
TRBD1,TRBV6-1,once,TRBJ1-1,TGTGCCAGTCTTACAGGGGTCACTGAAGCTTTCTTT,CASLTGVTEAFF
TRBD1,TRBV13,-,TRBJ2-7,TGTGCCAGCAGCTCAAGGACAGGGGGGGACGAGCAGTACTTC,CASSSRTGGDEQYF
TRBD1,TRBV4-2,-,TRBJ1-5,TGTGCCAGCAGCCAAGAAGGGACAGTAAAGAATCAGCCCCAGCATTTT,CASSQEGTVKNQPQHF
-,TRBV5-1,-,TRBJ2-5,TGCGCCAGCAGCTTGCTCACAGGTCTCCAAGAGACCCAGTACTTC,CASSLLTGLQETQYF
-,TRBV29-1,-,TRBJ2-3,TGCAGCGTTGAAGACGGAGCAGATCCCACAGATACGCAGTATTTT,CSVEDGADPTDTQYF
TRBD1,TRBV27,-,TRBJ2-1,TGTGCCAGCAGGGACAGGGGAGCCTACAATGAGCAGTTCTTC,CASRDRGAYNEQFF
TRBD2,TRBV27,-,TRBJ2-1,TGTGCCAGCAGTTGGTTACTAGCGGGAGGGCCGAATGAGCAGTTCTTC,CASSWLLAGGPNEQFF
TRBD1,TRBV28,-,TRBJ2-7,TGTGCCAGCAGTCTCACCCGTCAGGGGGCGGGGGAGCAGTACTTC,CASSLTRQGAGEQYF
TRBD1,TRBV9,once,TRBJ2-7,TGTGCCAGCAGCGTATCTACAGGGGCCCCCGAGCAGTACTTC,CASSVSTGAPEQYF
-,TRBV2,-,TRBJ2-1,TGTGCCAGCAGTGAACAGGGCATGAATGAGCAGTTCTTC,CASSEQGMNEQFF
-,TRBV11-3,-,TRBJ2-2,TGTGCCAGCAGCTCTGGGGGCTCTAACACCGGGGAGCTGTTTTTT,CASSSGGSNTGELFF
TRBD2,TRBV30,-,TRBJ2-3,TGTGCCTGGGGAGCCGGGACTAGCGTAAGCACAGATACGCAGTATTTT,CAWGAGTSVSTDTQYF
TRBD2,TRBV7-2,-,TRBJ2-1,TGTGCCAGCAGCTCCGGCACTAGCGTAGACGATGAGCAGTTCTTC,CASSSGTSVDDEQFF
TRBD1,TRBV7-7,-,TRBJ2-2,TGTGCTAGCAGCTCCCCCGGGACAGGGCCCGGGGAGCTGTTTTTT,CASSSPGTGPGELFF
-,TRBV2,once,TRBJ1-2,TGTGCCAGCAACCGGGAGGGAGGGACTGGCTACACCTTC,CASNREGGTGYTF
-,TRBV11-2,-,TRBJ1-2,TGTGCCAGCAGCTTAGTAGAACAGAGATATGGCTACACCTTC,CASSLVEQRYGYTF
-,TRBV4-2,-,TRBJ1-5,TGTGCCAGCAGCCAAGGGACCGAGGGCCAGCCCCAGCATTTT,CASSQGTEGQPQHF
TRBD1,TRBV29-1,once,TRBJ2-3,TGCAGCGTTGCCGGGACAGGGACAGATACGCAGTATTTT,CSVAGTGTDTQYF